This T cell receptor (beta chain) was obtained from a study of T-cell reconstitution after alpha-beta-depleted transplantation in children. As to this clonotype: The antigen is undetermined.

Overall study results and limits: About two months after transplant, alpha-beta T cells reportedly came from several hundred expanded graft clones. Among T cells one year after transplant, newly produced cells accounted for most counts and diversity.

Preparation of the TCRbeta library was carried out with unique molecular identifiers. From the PCR reads, TCRdb called clonotypes with MiXCR, one entry per CDR3 protein. Among about a million distinct CDR3 sequences, about 29% were seen once, and the ten largest hold 28%. CDR1 is ENHRY, CDR2 SYGVKD, per germline. The trim removed 4 bases at V and 1 base at J, leaving 13 bases unmatched. The CDR3 runs 19 residues. This specimen was PBMCs, mostly from graft donor cells, taken 360 days after TCRalphabeta/CD19-depleted stem cell transplant. This chain joins TRBV10-3 and TRBJ2-3; 11 bases agree with TRBD2. This TCR derives from a boy in the first two years of life who had a stem cell transplant for SCID, so the T cells may come from the graft donor. The CDR3 loop is CAISGISGGAAIGTDTQYF. The CDR3 DNA reads TGTGCCATCAGTGGAATTAGCGGGGGGGCAGCGATTGGCACAGATACGCAGTATTTT.